The 5 T cell receptor beta chains presented below share a single source sample, sequenced in a study of blood T cell repertoires in COVID-19. The repertoire was sequenced with immunoSEQ multiplex PCR; TCRdb's copy has only in-frame clones and lacks some. Counted here are fewer than 250,000 clones, approximately 91% occurring once; the ten biggest clones make up roughly 0.7%. Sequenced material: peripheral blood. These receptors were obtained from a man aged 35-49 years with acute or convalescent COVID-19.

The V gene is TRBV5-8, the J gene TRBJ2-1; 8 bases are shared with TRBD2. Trimming removed 6 bases from V and 9 bases from J; junction bases left unmatched: 5. This CDR3 contains 12 residues. Germline V gene lookup returns CDR1 SGHTS and CDR2 YDEGEE. The CDR3 bases are TGTGCCAGCATCCGGGGGGGGGCTGAGCAGTTCTTC. This codes for CASIRGGAEQFF.

The J gene is TRBJ2-5, the V gene TRBV6-6, with TRBD1 identical over 9 bases. Germline trimming cut 2 bases from V and 5 bases from J; bases unmatched to any gene: 6. Germline values: CDR1 MNHNY, CDR2 SVGAGI (reference sequence). The CDR3 runs to 15 residues. The CDR3 reads CASSYPDRGEETQYF. For the CDR3, the DNA is TGTGCCAGCAGTTACCCCGACAGGGGGGAGGAGACCCAGTACTTC.

The chain combines TRBV19 with TRBJ1-2, with a weak D call TRBD1 (6 bases). The CDR3 totals 15 residues. Germline V lookup: CDR1 LNHDA, CDR2 SQIVND (reference sequence). With 3 bases removed from V and 9 bases from J, the gap between germline ends came to 20 bases. DNA for the CDR3: TGTGCCAGTAGTATGGGGGCAGTGGACTTTTTGAGCTACACCTTC. Its translation: CASSMGAVDFLSYTF.

The V call is TRBV5-1, the J call TRBJ2-3, with 11 bases that match TRBD2. Trimming took 0 bases from V and 2 from J; bases not matched to a gene: 8. This CDR3 has 18 residues. Germline assignment: CDR1 SGHRS and CDR2 YFSETQ. The CDR3 spells CASSLGGLAGRNTDTQYF. In DNA form, the CDR3 reads TGCGCCAGCAGCTTGGGTGGACTAGCGGGTCGCAACACAGATACGCAGTATTTT.

The CDR3 spells CASSDGGANYNEQFF. The CDR3 DNA follows: TGTGCCAGCAGTGATGGGGGCGCCAACTACAATGAGCAGTTCTTC. The chain combines TRBV6-1 with TRBJ2-1; D perhaps matches TRBD1 (6 bases). This CDR3 has 15 amino acids. Germline values: CDR1 MNHNS, CDR2 SASEGT. Trimming removed 3 bases at V and 3 bases at J, with 12 bases between.